The 17 T cell receptor beta chains below come from one sample, sequenced in a study of T cell changes during pregnancy in multiple sclerosis. The table came from immunoSEQ multiplex PCR; TCRdb's copy has only in-frame clones and leaves some out. The repertoire consists of 45,000 to 65,000 clones, with 90% to 95% occurring once and the leading ten covering about 3.2%. Sequences were derived from CD8+ T cells from peripheral blood mononuclear cells, sampled in the third trimester of pregnancy. These receptors were obtained from a female donor with multiple sclerosis, enrolled in a pregnancy study.

The rearrangement uses TRBV28 and TRBJ2-2, with D possibly TRBD1 on 5 matching bases. CDR3 length: 13 amino acids. Germline loops: CDR1 MDHEN, CDR2 SYDVKM. V was trimmed by 6 bases and J by 5 bases, leaving 10 bases between them. The CDR3 is CASSVSGTGELFF. CDR3 DNA: TGTGCCAGCAGCGTGTCAGGGACCGGGGAGCTGTTTTTT.

The chain is built from TRBV4-3 and TRBJ1-1; 7 positions match TRBD1. This CDR3 has 16 amino acids. Trimming took 1 base from V and 0 from J; bases not matched to a gene: 5. CDR1 is LGHNA, CDR2 YSLEER, per germline. The CDR3 region has the DNA TGCGCCAGCAGCCAAGCGGGGGACAGCATGAACACTGAAGCTTTCTTT. This gives the protein CASSQAGDSMNTEAFF.

The chain is built from TRBV29-1 and TRBJ2-1; weak D call: TRBD1 (6 bases). The CDR3 has 15 residues. Germline V CDR1 and CDR2: SQVTM, ANQGSEA. V shed 6 bases and J shed 0 bases, with 15 bases lying between them. The CDR3 sequence is CSVPDSSSSYNEQFF. In DNA form, the CDR3 reads TGCAGCGTGCCGGACAGTTCGAGCTCCTACAATGAGCAGTTCTTC.

In nucleotides, the CDR3 is TGTGCCAGCAGCCAACGATTCCGAGGAGTAGGGGAGGGTTCCTACGAGCAGTACTTC. It encodes CASSQRFRGVGEGSYEQYF. The J gene is TRBJ2-7, the V gene TRBV14; TRBD2 matches 7 bases. CDR1 and CDR2 from the germline V gene are SGHDN and FVKESK. This CDR3 has 19 residues. The V and J ends lost 2 bases and 1 base, in that order; junction bases with no gene match: 17.

The rearrangement links TRBV28 to TRBJ2-7, with 10 bases fitting TRBD2. There are 16 residues in the CDR3. Trimming at V came to 2 bases and at J to 3 bases, leaving 7 bases not matched to a gene. Germline loops: CDR1 MDHEN, CDR2 SYDVKM. The CDR3 DNA reads as TGTGCCAGCAGTTTAAGAGGACTAGCGGATTTCTACGAGCAGTACTTC. Translation gives CASSLRGLADFYEQYF.

The V call is TRBV5-1, the J call TRBJ2-5, with TRBD1 matching 9 bases. Trimming cost V 5 bases and J 10 bases; bases outside gene matches: 6. The length of the CDR3 is 12 residues. Germline V gives CDR1 SGHRS, CDR2 YFSETQ. The DNA of the CDR3 is TGCGCCAGCAGTTCGACAGGGGGAGACCAGTACTTC. It encodes CASSSTGGDQYF.

The chain couples TRBV2 to TRBJ2-4; 7 nucleotides agree with TRBD1. Trimming took 2 bases from V and 8 from J; bases not matched to a gene: 9. CDR1 and CDR2 (germline): SNHLY, FYNNEI. The CDR3 totals 15 residues. The CDR3 DNA reads TGTGCCAGCAGTGAATATATAGGACAGGATGACATTCAGTACTTC. This translates into CASSEYIGQDDIQYF.

This clone was seen only once. This sample also contains other DNA sequences that code for the same CDR3. The genes are TRBV7-9 and TRBJ1-4; 7 bases map to TRBD1. The J segment lost 4 bases and the V segment lost 2 bases, leaving 1 base of the junction unmatched. The CDR3 has 14 amino acids. From germline, CDR1 is SEHNR and CDR2 FQNEAQ (reference sequence). CDR3 DNA: TGTGCCAGCAGCTTAAGACAGGGTAATGAAAAACTGTTTTTT. Translated, it gives CASSLRQGNEKLFF.

The chain combines TRBV4-1 with TRBJ2-7, with a possible D match to TRBD2 (5 bases). Germline V gene data show CDR1 as MGHRA and CDR2 as YSYEKL. This CDR3 has 14 residues. Trimming stripped 0 bases from V and 2 bases from J, with 8 bases between. CDR3 residues: CASSQDRGAYEQYF. The CDR3 DNA sequence: TGCGCCAGCAGCCAAGATCGGGGTGCCTACGAGCAGTACTTC.

This chain uses TRBV7-2 with TRBJ2-7, with 9 bases matching TRBD2. There are 14 residues in the CDR3. Trimming at V came to 4 bases and at J to 2 bases, leaving 3 bases not matched to a gene. Germline CDR1 reads SGHTA; CDR2 reads FQGNSA. The CDR3 sequence is CASSWGLAAYEQYF. In DNA, the CDR3 is TGTGCCAGCAGCTGGGGACTAGCAGCCTACGAGCAGTACTTC.

The V gene is TRBV5-1, the J gene TRBJ2-2, with TRBD2 matching 11 bases. CDR1 is SGHRS and CDR2 is YFSETQ in the germline V gene. After removal of 4 bases from V and 2 bases from J, the junction contained 4 bases not matched to a gene. The CDR3 runs 16 residues. The CDR3 sequence: CASSLGTSGNTGELFF. CDR3 DNA: TGCGCCAGCAGCCTGGGGACTAGCGGAAACACCGGGGAGCTGTTTTTT.

The J gene is TRBJ1-1, the V gene TRBV27; 8 bases fit TRBD1. The CDR3 covers 15 residues. V gave up 6 bases and J gave up 1 base; unmatched junction bases: 7. Germline assignment: CDR1 MNHEY and CDR2 SMNVEV (reference sequence). The CDR3 region is CASSPQGAGNTEAFF. Here the CDR3 DNA reads TGTGCCAGCAGCCCCCAGGGGGCAGGGAACACTGAAGCTTTCTTT.

The gene calls are TRBV19 and TRBJ1-2; D gene uncertain. The CDR3 consists of 14 residues. V was shortened by 5 bases and J by 4 bases, with 14 bases between the two germline ends. Germline V gene sequence: CDR1 LNHDA, CDR2 SQIVND (reference sequence). The CDR3: CASSLYSLSYGYTF. For the CDR3, the DNA is TGTGCCAGTAGTTTGTACAGTCTAAGCTATGGCTACACCTTC.

The CDR3 DNA follows: TGCGCCAGCAGAGGACAGGACTCCTACGAGCAGTACTTC. The encoded protein is CASRGQDSYEQYF. The chain is built from TRBV10-1 and TRBJ2-7; TRBD1 matches 7 bases. The CDR3 spans 13 residues. Trimming cost V 6 bases and J 0 bases; bases outside gene matches: 2. Germline lookup yields CDR1 WNHNN and CDR2 SYGVQD (reference sequence).

The chain uses TRBV7-9 and TRBJ1-1; 7 bases align to TRBD1. The germline V gene has CDR1 SEHNR and CDR2 FQNEAQ (reference sequence). The V gene end was trimmed by 4 bases and the J gene end by 7 bases; junction bases not matched to a gene: 12. This CDR3 comprises 15 residues. In nucleotides, the CDR3 is TGTGCCAGCAGCTCCGGGACAGACAGGGCCGGTGAAGCTTTCTTT. It encodes CASSSGTDRAGEAFF.

V usage is TRBV9 and J usage is TRBJ1-2; 7 bases are a match to TRBD1. J gave up 1 base and V 2 bases, and 5 bases lay outside the gene matches. Germline assignment: CDR1 SGDLS and CDR2 YYNGEE. The CDR3 has 15 residues. CDR3 DNA sequence: TGTGCCAGCAGCGTGGGACAGTTCGATAACTATGGCTACACCTTC. This codes for CASSVGQFDNYGYTF.

The chain has TRBV7-9 and TRBJ2-7, with 9 bases that match TRBD1. Germline V gives CDR1 SEHNR, CDR2 FQNEAQ (reference sequence). V lost 5 bases and J lost 5; bases outside the gene matches: 7. The CDR3 spans 14 residues. The CDR3 nucleotides are TGTGCCAGCAGCGGGACAGGGAAGTCCCACGAGCAGTACTTC. It is translated as CASSGTGKSHEQYF.